Following are 20 T cell receptor beta chains from one sample sequenced in a study of blood T cell repertoires in COVID-19. Only in-frame clones appear in the TCRdb table, and some are missing; sequencing was by immunoSEQ multiplex PCR. The sample has 250,000 or so clones; around 90% are singletons. Sequenced material: PBMCs or T cells enriched from blood (not recorded which). All receptors come from a woman aged 25 to 39 with acute COVID-19.

V gene TRBV5-5 combines with J gene TRBJ2-7; 7 nucleotides agree with TRBD1. The CDR3 has 15 amino acids. Germline V gives CDR1 SGHKS, CDR2 YYEKEE (reference sequence). After removal of 4 bases from V and 2 bases from J, the junction contained 9 bases not matched to a gene. The CDR3 is CASSTSPGQTYEQYF. CDR3 coding DNA: TGTGCCAGCAGCACGAGTCCGGGACAGACCTACGAGCAGTACTTC.

The chain joins TRBV5-4 to TRBJ2-7; 8 bases fit TRBD2. The trim removed 4 bases at V and 3 bases at J, leaving 6 bases unmatched. This CDR3 contains 14 residues. Germline CDR1 SGHNT, CDR2 YYREEE (reference sequence). The CDR3, as DNA: TGTGCCAGCAGCCTGGGACTAGGAGGCTACGAGCAGTACTTC. Translated: CASSLGLGGYEQYF.

This clone was picked up one time. The chain combines TRBV27 with TRBJ2-2; 10 bases line up with TRBD2. The CDR3 has 16 residues. The germline V gene has CDR1 MNHEY and CDR2 SMNVEV (reference sequence). The V and J ends lost 4 bases and 1 base, in that order; junction bases with no gene match: 3. CDR3 coding DNA: TGTGCCAGCAGTTGGAGCGGGAGGGAGAACACCGGGGAGCTGTTTTTT. It translates to CASSWSGRENTGELFF.

The rearrangement joins TRBV6-5 to TRBJ1-4; D ambiguous. The CDR3 totals 16 residues. CDR1 MNHEY and CDR2 SVGAGI come from the germline V gene. With 2 bases removed from V and 0 bases from J, the gap between germline ends came to 10 bases. The CDR3 nucleotides are TGTGCCAGCAGTTACGGCAGGCCCGCAACTAATGAAAAACTGTTTTTT. It is translated as CASSYGRPATNEKLFF.

The CDR3 sequence: CASSSPKGAENIQYF. As DNA, the CDR3 is TGTGCCAGCAGCTCCCCTAAGGGGGCCGAAAACATTCAGTACTTC. The rearrangement links TRBV27 to TRBJ2-4; 7 bases are shared with TRBD1. The CDR3 runs to 15 residues. Germline CDR1 MNHEY, CDR2 SMNVEV (reference sequence). The V gene end was trimmed by 6 bases and the J gene end by 5 bases; junction bases not matched to a gene: 10.

The chain couples TRBV19 to TRBJ1-4; D gene unclear. The CDR3 is made up of 18 amino acids. CDR1 and CDR2 (germline): LNHDA, SQIVND (reference sequence). V was clipped by 1 base and J by 6 bases, with 21 bases between them. Here the CDR3 reads CASSIVFNTLPLDEKLFF. The CDR3 region has the DNA TGTGCCAGTAGTATAGTTTTTAACACCCTCCCCTTGGATGAAAAACTGTTTTTT. Complete variable domain (other parts from reference TRBV19 and TRBJ1-4): DGGITQSPKYLFRKEGQNVTLSCEQNLNHDAMYWYRQDPGQGLRLIYYSQIVNDFQKGDIAEGYSVSREKKESFPLTVTSAQKNPTAFYLCASSIVFNTLPLDEKLFFGSGTQLSVL.

The V and J genes are TRBV25-1 and TRBJ2-3, with no clear D. V was shortened by 4 bases and J by 6 bases, with 5 bases between the two germline ends. This CDR3 comprises 11 residues. In germline, CDR1 is MGHDK, CDR2 SYGVNS. The chain's CDR3 is CASSVADTQYF. In nucleotides, the CDR3 is TGTGCCAGCAGTGTTGCGGATACGCAGTATTTT.

The genes are TRBV2 and TRBJ2-1; 7 nucleotides line up with TRBD2. The CDR3 is made up of 17 amino acids. Trimming removed 0 bases from V and 1 base from J; junction bases left unmatched: 6. In germline, CDR1 is SNHLY, CDR2 FYNNEI. The CDR3 protein is CASSEAPGTTSYNEQFF. The CDR3 DNA is TGTGCCAGCAGTGAAGCGCCCGGGACTACGTCCTACAATGAGCAGTTCTTC. Based on the CDR3 plus reference TRBV2 and TRBJ2-1, the full variable domain is EPEVTQTPSHQVTQMGQEVILRCVPISNHLYFYWYRQILGQKVEFLVSFYNNEISEKSEIFDDQFSVERPDGSNFTLKIRSTKLEDSAMYFCASSEAPGTTSYNEQFFGPGTRLTVL.

This chain joins TRBV4-1 and TRBJ2-3; D remains ambiguous. Germline-derived CDR1 and CDR2 are MGHRA and YSYEKL. Trimming stripped 4 bases from V and 0 bases from J, with 17 bases between. The CDR3 extends over 17 amino acids. The CDR3 region has the DNA TGCGCCAGCAGCCCGCCCCCGGCAGAGACTAGCACAGATACGCAGTATTTT. Translation gives CASSPPPAETSTDTQYF.

The rearrangement uses TRBV19 and TRBJ2-3; weak D call: TRBD2 (5 bases). Trimming pared 9 bases from V and 4 bases from J, leaving 8 bases between. The CDR3 sequence is 11 residues long. Germline V gene data show CDR1 as LNHDA and CDR2 as SQIVND (reference sequence). This CDR3 is CASTGSDTQYF. Written as DNA, the CDR3 is TGTGCCAGCACGGGGTCAGATACGCAGTATTTT.

This rearrangement joins TRBV7-2 to TRBJ2-4; TRBD2 aligns across 8 bases. CDR1 is SGHTA, CDR2 FQGNSA, per germline. J was trimmed by 6 bases and V by 6 bases; bases with no gene match: 7. CDR3 length equals 14 residues. CDR3 region: CASRLAAALNIQYF. The CDR3 region has the DNA TGTGCCAGCAGACTAGCGGCGGCCCTAAACATTCAGTACTTC.

V usage is TRBV7-2 and J usage is TRBJ2-7, with D uncertain. The CDR3 contains 12 residues. From germline, CDR1 is SGHTA and CDR2 FQGNSA. Trimming removed 2 bases at V and 3 bases at J, with 5 bases between. CDR3 residues: CASSLTDYEQYF. In DNA, the CDR3 is TGTGCCAGCAGCTTAACAGACTACGAGCAGTACTTC.

The J gene is TRBJ1-4, the V gene TRBV6-5; D gene uncertain. V lost 5 bases, J lost 4 bases, and 14 bases lay in between. CDR1 and CDR2 (germline): MNHEY, SVGAGI. This CDR3 is 15 amino acids long. The CDR3 reads CASSISRHLNEKLFF. Written as DNA, the CDR3 is TGTGCCAGCAGTATAAGCAGACACCTTAATGAAAAACTGTTTTTT.

This chain connects TRBV28 to TRBJ2-5, with 13 bases lining up with TRBD2. CDR1 MDHEN and CDR2 SYDVKM come from the germline V gene. CDR3 length: 16 residues. V shed 6 bases, J shed 3 bases, and the junction held 7 bases outside the gene matches. The CDR3 region is CASSPRGLAGEETQYF. The CDR3 coding sequence is TGTGCCAGCAGCCCAAGAGGACTAGCGGGAGAAGAGACCCAGTACTTC.

This chain links TRBV19 with TRBJ1-5, with 8 bases aligning to TRBD1. Trimming at V came to 8 bases and at J to 7 bases, leaving 7 bases not matched to a gene. The length of the CDR3 is 13 residues. The V gene's germline CDR1 is LNHDA and CDR2 SQIVND (reference sequence). CDR3 nucleotides: TGTGCCAGTGCCCCAGGGGGCCTCCAGCCCCAGCATTTT. It translates to CASAPGGLQPQHF.

This rearrangement joins TRBV7-2 to TRBJ1-5; D is perhaps TRBD1 (6 bases). The germline CDR1 and CDR2 sequences are SGHTA and FQGNSA. Trimming left V 5 bases short and J 1 base short, with 12 bases between. The CDR3 consists of 15 residues. For the CDR3, the DNA is TGTGCCAGCAGCCTTAGACAGGCCAGCAATCAGCCCCAGCATTTT. This gives the protein CASSLRQASNQPQHF.

This clone was detected once. The J gene is TRBJ1-6, the V gene TRBV6-1; 7 nucleotides match TRBD1. CDR1 and CDR2 from the germline V gene are MNHNS and SASEGT. V lost 2 bases to trimming and J lost 9 bases; unmatched junction nucleotides: 7. CDR3 length: 15 residues. CDR3 nucleotide sequence: TGTGCCAGCAGTGAACTGCCACAGGGGAGTTCACCCCTCCACTTT. Protein: CASSELPQGSSPLHF.

The chain recombines TRBV9 with TRBJ1-2; possibly TRBD1 for D (6 bases). The CDR3 consists of 16 residues. Germline V gene sequence: CDR1 SGDLS, CDR2 YYNGEE. The V end lost 1 base, the J end lost 2 bases, and 15 bases lay between the germline ends. The CDR3 sequence is CASSVRDTTPNYGYTF. The CDR3, as DNA: TGTGCCAGCAGCGTACGGGACACAACCCCGAACTATGGCTACACCTTC.

The V gene is TRBV15, the J gene TRBJ2-3, with TRBD1 matching 8 bases. J gave up 5 bases and V 5 bases, and 6 bases lay outside the gene matches. Germline loops: CDR1 LNHNV, CDR2 YYDKDF (reference sequence). The CDR3 extends over 14 amino acids. The CDR3 nucleotides are TGTGCCACCAGCCGTGACAGGGGAGGAGATACGCAGTATTTT. It is translated as CATSRDRGGDTQYF.

The chain employs TRBV28 and TRBJ1-6, with D perhaps matching TRBD1 (5 bases). Germline V gives CDR1 MDHEN, CDR2 SYDVKM. CDR3 length: 15 amino acids. Deletions cut 5 bases from V and 5 bases from J, with 13 bases between. The CDR3 loop reads CASSPSGHNNSPLHF. The CDR3 DNA follows: TGTGCCAGCAGTCCTTCAGGACATAATAATTCACCCCTCCACTTT.